The 21 T cell receptor beta chains below were found in one sample sequenced in a study of control samples from healthy donors and cancer patients. This table comes from immunoSEQ multiplex PCR, and its TCRdb copy is limited to in-frame clones, with some not included. The sample records 150,000 to 160,000 clones, over 90% being singletons. Sequencing was carried out using blood. The receptor set was obtained from a man aged 50-59 years in good health.

This chain joins TRBV18 and TRBJ1-1, with D perhaps TRBD1 (5 bases). This CDR3 has 15 residues. CDR1 is KGHSH, CDR2 LQKENI, per germline. The germline V and J ends were trimmed by 4 bases and 5 bases, with 17 bases remaining between them. CDR3 coding DNA: TGTGCCAGCTCACTACGGAAGGGGTTGGGGACTGAAGCTTTCTTT. Its translation is CASSLRKGLGTEAFF.

This chain joins TRBV5-8 and TRBJ2-1; 8 bases align to TRBD2. In germline, CDR1 is SGHTS, CDR2 YDEGEE. J was trimmed by 5 bases and V by 0 bases; bases with no gene match: 4. The CDR3 loop spans 15 amino acids. CDR3 coding DNA: TGTGCCAGCAGCTTGGATGGCGGGAGGAACAATGAGCAGTTCTTC. It yields the protein CASSLDGGRNNEQFF.

The chain joins TRBV20-1 to TRBJ1-5, with 8 bases fitting TRBD1. The germline gives CDR1 DFQATT, CDR2 SNEGSKA (reference sequence). V gave up 6 bases and J gave up 3 bases; unmatched junction bases: 10. This CDR3 spans 15 amino acids. CDR3 DNA sequence: TGCAGTGCCAGTAGGACAGGGACAACCAATCAGCCCCAGCATTTT. Its translation: CSASRTGTTNQPQHF.

The J gene is TRBJ2-3, the V gene TRBV27, with D tentatively TRBD2 (6 bases). The CDR3 contains 15 residues. Germline V gene sequence: CDR1 MNHEY, CDR2 SMNVEV (reference sequence). Deletions cut 0 bases from V and 2 bases from J, with 9 bases between. CDR3 DNA sequence: TGTGCCAGCAGTTTATCGGGACTCCCCACAGATACGCAGTATTTT. This translates into CASSLSGLPTDTQYF.

The chain has TRBV7-8 and TRBJ1-1; TRBD1 aligns across 9 bases. Germline loops: CDR1 SGHVS, CDR2 FQNEAQ. Unmatched junction bases numbered 9, after V lost 8 bases and J lost 5 bases. This CDR3 contains 14 residues. The CDR3 loop reads CASYRGDRVTEAFF. CDR3 DNA: TGTGCCAGCTACAGGGGGGACAGGGTAACTGAAGCTTTCTTT.

J is TRBJ1-4 and V is TRBV4-2; 7 bases align to TRBD1. There are 16 residues in the CDR3. J was trimmed by 0 bases and V by 1 base; bases with no gene match: 2. Germline V gives CDR1 LGHNA, CDR2 YNFKEQ. CDR3: CASSQARGATNEKLFF. CDR3 bases: TGTGCCAGCAGCCAAGCCAGGGGGGCAACTAATGAAAAACTGTTTTTT.

This chain links TRBV7-8 with TRBJ2-2, with D possibly TRBD1 on 6 matching bases. CDR1 is SGHVS, CDR2 FQNEAQ, per germline. This CDR3 region has 13 residues. V was shortened by 10 bases and J by 1 base, with 10 bases between the two germline ends. The CDR3 nucleotides are TGTGCCACTCAGACAGGGAACACCGGGGAGCTGTTTTTT. This gives the protein CATQTGNTGELFF.

The V call is TRBV15, the J call TRBJ1-1; maybe TRBD1 (6 bases). The V and J ends lost 0 bases and 1 base respectively, with 9 bases between them. The CDR3 has 15 amino acids. CDR1 and CDR2 (germline): LNHNV, YYDKDF (reference sequence). The CDR3 coding sequence is TGTGCCACCAGCAGAGATAAGGGACAGAACACTGAAGCTTTCTTT. Its protein is CATSRDKGQNTEAFF.

The V gene is TRBV18, the J gene TRBJ2-2; TRBD1 is a possible D gene (5 bases). Deletions cut 2 bases from V and 4 bases from J, with 14 bases between. This CDR3 is built from 16 residues. From germline, CDR1 is KGHSH and CDR2 LQKENI. The CDR3 sequence is CASSPNLDMGTGELFF. Written as DNA, the CDR3 is TGTGCCAGCTCACCAAACTTGGACATGGGCACCGGGGAGCTGTTTTTT.

This chain connects TRBV6-1 to TRBJ1-3; D unresolved. Trimming removed 0 bases at V and 0 bases at J, with 9 bases between. This CDR3 has 16 amino acids. Germline CDR1 reads MNHNS; CDR2 reads SASEGT. The CDR3 loop reads CASSEAATHSGNTIYF. Written as DNA, the CDR3 is TGTGCCAGCAGTGAAGCGGCAACACACTCTGGAAACACCATATATTTT.

This chain links TRBV3-1 (or the pseudogene TRBV3-2) with TRBJ2-7, with 7 nucleotides matching TRBD1. V gave up 1 base and J gave up 2 bases; unmatched junction bases: 5. The CDR3 runs to 15 residues. Looked up from germline, CDR1 is LGHDT and CDR2 is YNNKEL (reference sequence). CDR3 sequence reads: CASSQGTGPTYEQYF. The CDR3 DNA reads TGTGCCAGCAGCCAAGGGACAGGACCAACCTACGAGCAGTACTTC.

This clone was detected once. The chain carries TRBV30 and TRBJ1-1, with a weak D call TRBD1 (5 bases). Germline loops: CDR1 GTSNPN, CDR2 SVGIG (reference sequence). Trimming took off 4 bases at V and 0 bases at J, with 12 bases between the two ends. This CDR3 spans 14 amino acids. The CDR3, as DNA: TGTGCCTGGACCCAGTGGGGGTTGAACACTGAAGCTTTCTTT. Its protein product is CAWTQWGLNTEAFF.

This rearrangement joins TRBV11-2 to TRBJ2-5, with unresolved D. The CDR3 has 14 amino acids. V lost 1 base and J 0 bases, leaving 6 bases between the germline ends. In germline, CDR1 is SGHAT, CDR2 FQNNGV. The CDR3, as DNA: TGTGCCAGCAGCTTAGGTGTGAACCAAGAGACCCAGTACTTC. It translates to CASSLGVNQETQYF.

J is TRBJ1-4 and V is TRBV6-4; D ambiguous. The CDR3 extends over 10 amino acids. The V and J ends lost 6 bases and 8 bases respectively, with 4 bases between them. Germline V gene data show CDR1 as MRHNA and CDR2 as SNTAGT. The CDR3 nucleotides read TGTGCCAGCAGGGGGGAAAAACTGTTTTTT. Amino acids: CASRGEKLFF.

The genes are TRBV5-1 and TRBJ2-2, with TRBD2 matching 10 bases. CDR3 length: 17 residues. The ends lost 0 bases at V and 7 bases at J; junction bases unmatched: 9. Germline CDR1 and CDR2: SGHRS and YFSETQ. CDR3 sequence: CASSLASGGFDFGELFF. The CDR3 DNA is TGCGCCAGCAGCTTGGCTAGCGGGGGATTTGATTTCGGGGAGCTGTTTTTT.

The chain employs TRBV28 and TRBJ2-7; perhaps TRBD2 as D (5 bases). Germline CDR1 is MDHEN and CDR2 is SYDVKM. The CDR3 is 16 residues long. V was trimmed by 1 base and J by 1 base, leaving 14 bases between them. This CDR3 is CASSLFAGGGSYEQYF. DNA for the CDR3: TGTGCCAGCAGTTTATTTGCTGGAGGTGGATCCTACGAGCAGTACTTC.

The chain uses TRBV5-4 and TRBJ1-2; 7 bases are shared with TRBD1. CDR3 length: 15 amino acids. The germline gives CDR1 SGHNT, CDR2 YYREEE (reference sequence). V shed 0 bases, J shed 7 bases, and the junction held 9 bases outside the gene matches. The CDR3 loop is CASSLEGAGKGGYTF. The CDR3 coding sequence is TGTGCCAGCAGCTTGGAGGGGGCAGGGAAAGGTGGCTACACCTTC.

V and J are TRBV27 and TRBJ1-5; perhaps TRBD1 as D (6 bases). V dropped 6 bases and J dropped 1 base, with 10 bases sitting between them. This CDR3 is 14 amino acids long. Looked up from germline, CDR1 is MNHEY and CDR2 is SMNVEV (reference sequence). The CDR3 loop reads CASSPDRSNQPQHF. CDR3 in DNA: TGTGCCAGCAGCCCCGACAGGAGCAATCAGCCCCAGCATTTT.

CDR3 sequence reads: CASRNPSGSGYTQYF. Written as DNA, the CDR3 is TGTGCCAGCAGGAACCCTAGCGGGAGCGGGTATACGCAGTATTTT. This chain uses TRBV28 with TRBJ2-3; 10 bases agree with TRBD2. Per the germline V gene, CDR1 is MDHEN and CDR2 is SYDVKM. J was trimmed by 7 bases and V by 6 bases; bases with no gene match: 10. The CDR3 runs to 15 residues. Full variable domain (missing parts from reference TRBV28 and TRBJ2-3): DVKVTQSSRYLVKRTGEKVFLECVQDMDHENMFWYRQDPGLGLRLIYFSYDVKMKEKGDIPEGYSVSREKKERFSLILESASTNQTSMYLCASRNPSGSGYTQYFGPGTRLTVL.

The gene calls are TRBV6-6 and TRBJ1-2; 9 nucleotides line up with TRBD1. The CDR3 length is 14 residues. The germline CDR1 and CDR2 sequences are MNHNY and SVGAGI (reference sequence). J was trimmed by 6 bases and V by 6 bases; bases with no gene match: 8. CDR3 region: CASRGDRERDGYTF. The CDR3 DNA follows: TGTGCCAGCAGAGGGGACAGGGAGAGGGATGGCTACACCTTC.

The gene calls are TRBV28 and TRBJ1-2; D is unclear. V gave up 6 bases and J gave up 5 bases, with 16 bases separating them. The V gene's germline CDR1 is MDHEN and CDR2 SYDVKM. The CDR3 contains 14 residues. DNA of the CDR3: TGTGCCAGCAGGGGAGCACGGGAAGGATATGGCTACACCTTC. Residues: CASRGAREGYGYTF.